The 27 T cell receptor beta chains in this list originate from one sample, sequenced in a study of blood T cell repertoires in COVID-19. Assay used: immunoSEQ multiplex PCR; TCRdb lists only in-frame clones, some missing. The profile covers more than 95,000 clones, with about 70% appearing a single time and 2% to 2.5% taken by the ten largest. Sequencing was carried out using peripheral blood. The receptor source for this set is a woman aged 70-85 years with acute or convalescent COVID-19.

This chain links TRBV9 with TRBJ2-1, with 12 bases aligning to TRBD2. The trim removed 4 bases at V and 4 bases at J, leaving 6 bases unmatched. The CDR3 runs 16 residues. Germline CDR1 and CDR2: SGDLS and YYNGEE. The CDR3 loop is CASSSRTSGTYNEQFF. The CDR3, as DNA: TGTGCCAGCAGCTCACGGACTAGCGGGACGTACAATGAGCAGTTCTTC.

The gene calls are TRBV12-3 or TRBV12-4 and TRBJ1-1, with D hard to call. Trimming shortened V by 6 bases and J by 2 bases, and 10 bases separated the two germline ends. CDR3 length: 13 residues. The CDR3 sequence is CASRPRVNTEAFF. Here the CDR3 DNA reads TGTGCCAGCAGACCCCGGGTTAACACTGAAGCTTTCTTT.

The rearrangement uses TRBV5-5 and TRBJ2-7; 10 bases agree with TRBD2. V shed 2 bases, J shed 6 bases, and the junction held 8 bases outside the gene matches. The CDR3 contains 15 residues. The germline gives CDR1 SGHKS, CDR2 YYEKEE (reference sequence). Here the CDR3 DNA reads TGTGCCAGCAGCTTCTCGCTAGCGGGAGAAAGCGAGCAGTACTTC. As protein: CASSFSLAGESEQYF.

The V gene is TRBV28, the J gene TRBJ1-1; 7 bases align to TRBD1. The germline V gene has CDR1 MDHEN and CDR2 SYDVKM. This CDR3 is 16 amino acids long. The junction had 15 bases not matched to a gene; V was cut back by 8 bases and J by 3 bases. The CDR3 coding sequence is TGTGCCAGCGGCAGCCCGGACAGGAGTCAGGACACTGAAGCTTTCTTT. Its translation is CASGSPDRSQDTEAFF.

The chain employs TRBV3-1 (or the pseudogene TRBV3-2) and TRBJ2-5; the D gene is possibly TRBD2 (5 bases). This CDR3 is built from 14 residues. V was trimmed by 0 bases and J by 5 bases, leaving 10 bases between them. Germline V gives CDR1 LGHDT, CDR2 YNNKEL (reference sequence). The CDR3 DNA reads TGTGCCAGCAGCCAAGACCCGGGGAGTGAGACCCAGTACTTC. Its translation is CASSQDPGSETQYF.

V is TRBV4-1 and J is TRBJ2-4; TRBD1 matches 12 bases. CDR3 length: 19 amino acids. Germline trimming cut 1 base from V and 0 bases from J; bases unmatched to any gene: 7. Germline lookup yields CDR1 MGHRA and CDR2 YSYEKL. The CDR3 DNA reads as TGCGCCAGCAGCCAAGTTTGGGGACAGGGGGCGGTAGCCAAAAACATTCAGTACTTC. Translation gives CASSQVWGQGAVAKNIQYF.

CDR3 sequence reads: CATGGGDYEQYF. Written as DNA, the CDR3 is TGTGCCACCGGAGGGGGGGACTACGAGCAGTACTTC. The chain joins TRBV2 to TRBJ2-7; D perhaps matches TRBD2 (7 bases). CDR3 length: 12 amino acids. Trimming shortened V by 10 bases and J by 3 bases, and 13 bases separated the two germline ends. Looked up from germline, CDR1 is SNHLY and CDR2 is FYNNEI.

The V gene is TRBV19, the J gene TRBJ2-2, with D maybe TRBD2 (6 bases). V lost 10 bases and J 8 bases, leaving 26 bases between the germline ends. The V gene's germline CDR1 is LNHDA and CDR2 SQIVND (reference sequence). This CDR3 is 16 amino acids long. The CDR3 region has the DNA TGTGCCACTACCCTAGCGAATCTTATTACACCGGGGGAGCTGTTTTTT. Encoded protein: CATTLANLITPGELFF.

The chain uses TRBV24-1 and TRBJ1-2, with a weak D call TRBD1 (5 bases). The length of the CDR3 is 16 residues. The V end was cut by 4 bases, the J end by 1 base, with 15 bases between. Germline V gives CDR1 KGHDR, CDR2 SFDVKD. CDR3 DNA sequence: TGTGCCACCAGTGACTCCCTGGGGGGAGGTAACTATGGCTACACCTTC. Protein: CATSDSLGGGNYGYTF.

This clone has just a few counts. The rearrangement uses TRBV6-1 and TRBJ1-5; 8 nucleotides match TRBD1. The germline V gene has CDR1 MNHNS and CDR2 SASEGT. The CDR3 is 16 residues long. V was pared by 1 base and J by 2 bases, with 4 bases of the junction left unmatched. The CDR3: CASSEDGQGGNQPQHF. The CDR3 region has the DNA TGTGCCAGCAGTGAAGATGGACAGGGTGGCAATCAGCCCCAGCATTTT.

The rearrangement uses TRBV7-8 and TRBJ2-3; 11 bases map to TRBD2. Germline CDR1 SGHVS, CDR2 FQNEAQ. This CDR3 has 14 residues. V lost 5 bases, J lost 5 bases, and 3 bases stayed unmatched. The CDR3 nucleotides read TGTGCCAGCAGCCTTGGACTAGCGGGAGATACGCAGTATTTT. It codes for CASSLGLAGDTQYF.

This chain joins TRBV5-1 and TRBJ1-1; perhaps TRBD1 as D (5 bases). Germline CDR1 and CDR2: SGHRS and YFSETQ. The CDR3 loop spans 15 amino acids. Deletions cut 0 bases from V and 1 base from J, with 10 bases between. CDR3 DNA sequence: TGCGCCAGCAGCTTGGCAGGGTTTTCGAACACTGAAGCTTTCTTT. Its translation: CASSLAGFSNTEAFF.

The CDR3 coding sequence is TGTGCTTCGAAGGGGAGCGGGGCGGATACGCAGTATTTT. Translation gives CASKGSGADTQYF. The gene calls are TRBV2 and TRBJ2-3; 7 nucleotides align to TRBD2. Germline CDR1 and CDR2: SNHLY and FYNNEI. CDR3 length: 13 residues.

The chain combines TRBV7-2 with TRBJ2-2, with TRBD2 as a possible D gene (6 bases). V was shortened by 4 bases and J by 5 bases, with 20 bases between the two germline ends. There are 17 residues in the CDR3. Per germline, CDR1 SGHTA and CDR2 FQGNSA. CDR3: CASSSRDSPAGTGELFF. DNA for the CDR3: TGTGCCAGCAGCTCCCGGGACTCCCCCGCAGGGACCGGGGAGCTGTTTTTT.

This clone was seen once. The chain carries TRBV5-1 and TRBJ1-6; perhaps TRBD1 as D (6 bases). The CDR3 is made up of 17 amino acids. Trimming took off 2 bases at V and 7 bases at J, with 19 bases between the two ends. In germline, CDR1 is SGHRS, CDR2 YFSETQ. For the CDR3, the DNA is TGCGCCAGCAGCTTTACATCCGGGACACTGGGGAATTCACCCCTCCACTTT. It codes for CASSFTSGTLGNSPLHF. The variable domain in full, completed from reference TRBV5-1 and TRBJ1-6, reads KAGVTQTPRYLIKTRGQQVTLSCSPISGHRSVSWYQQTPGQGLQFLFEYFSETQRNKGNFPGRFSGRQFSNSRSEMNVSTLELGDSALYLCASSFTSGTLGNSPLHFGNGTRLTVT.

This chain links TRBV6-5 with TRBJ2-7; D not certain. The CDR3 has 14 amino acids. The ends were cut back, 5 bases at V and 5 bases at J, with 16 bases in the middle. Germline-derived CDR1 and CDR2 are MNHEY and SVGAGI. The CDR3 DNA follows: TGTGCCAGCAGTAAGACCTTGGCGAGGAACGAGCAGTACTTC. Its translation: CASSKTLARNEQYF.

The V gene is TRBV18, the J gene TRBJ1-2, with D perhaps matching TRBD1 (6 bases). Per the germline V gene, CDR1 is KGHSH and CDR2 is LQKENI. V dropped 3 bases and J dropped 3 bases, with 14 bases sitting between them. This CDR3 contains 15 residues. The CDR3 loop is CASSPTGNKDYGYTF. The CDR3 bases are TGTGCCAGCTCACCTACAGGGAATAAGGACTATGGCTACACCTTC.

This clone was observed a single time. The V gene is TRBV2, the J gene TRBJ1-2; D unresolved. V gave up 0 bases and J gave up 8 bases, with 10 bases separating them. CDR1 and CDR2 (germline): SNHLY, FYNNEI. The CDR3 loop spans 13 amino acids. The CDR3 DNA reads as TGTGCCAGCAGTGAAGCGCTTCCGGGGGGCTACACCTTC. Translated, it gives CASSEALPGGYTF.

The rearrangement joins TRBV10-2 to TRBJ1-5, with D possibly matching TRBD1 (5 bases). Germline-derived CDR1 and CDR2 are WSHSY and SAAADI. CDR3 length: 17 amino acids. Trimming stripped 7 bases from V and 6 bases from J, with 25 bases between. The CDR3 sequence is CASTQTASGIEGQPQHF. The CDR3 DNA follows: TGCGCCAGCACTCAGACAGCTTCGGGCATAGAAGGTCAGCCCCAGCATTTT.

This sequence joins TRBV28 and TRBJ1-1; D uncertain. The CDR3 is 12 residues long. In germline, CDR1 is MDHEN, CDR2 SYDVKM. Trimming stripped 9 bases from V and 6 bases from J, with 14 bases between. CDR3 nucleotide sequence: TGTGCCAGTTCCCCCCTTTTTCCTGAAGCTTTCTTT. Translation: CASSPLFPEAFF. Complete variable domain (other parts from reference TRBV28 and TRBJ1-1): DVKVTQSSRYLVKRTGEKVFLECVQDMDHENMFWYRQDPGLGLRLIYFSYDVKMKEKGDIPEGYSVSREKKERFSLILESASTNQTSMYLCASSPLFPEAFFGQGTRLTVV.

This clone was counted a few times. The CDR3 coding sequence is TGTGCCAGTAGTATTAAACTCAAAAGCTCCTACGAGCAGTACTTC. Its translation: CASSIKLKSSYEQYF. This sequence joins TRBV19 and TRBJ2-7; D is undetermined. The CDR3 consists of 15 residues. Germline-derived CDR1 and CDR2 are LNHDA and SQIVND (reference sequence). Trimming took off 3 bases at V and 0 bases at J, with 12 bases between the two ends.

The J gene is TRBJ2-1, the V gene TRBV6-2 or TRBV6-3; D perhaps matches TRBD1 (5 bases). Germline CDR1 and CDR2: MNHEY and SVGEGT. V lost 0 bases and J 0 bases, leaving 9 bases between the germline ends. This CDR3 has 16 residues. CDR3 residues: CASSYSQGSSYNEQFF. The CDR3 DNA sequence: TGTGCCAGCAGTTACTCGCAGGGAAGCTCCTACAATGAGCAGTTCTTC.

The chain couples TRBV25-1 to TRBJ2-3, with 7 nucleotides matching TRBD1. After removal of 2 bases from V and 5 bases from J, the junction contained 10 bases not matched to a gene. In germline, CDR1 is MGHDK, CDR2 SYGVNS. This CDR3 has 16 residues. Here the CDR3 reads CASSEKVTGSRDTQYF. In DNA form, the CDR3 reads TGTGCCAGCAGTGAAAAGGTGACAGGGTCGAGAGATACGCAGTATTTT.

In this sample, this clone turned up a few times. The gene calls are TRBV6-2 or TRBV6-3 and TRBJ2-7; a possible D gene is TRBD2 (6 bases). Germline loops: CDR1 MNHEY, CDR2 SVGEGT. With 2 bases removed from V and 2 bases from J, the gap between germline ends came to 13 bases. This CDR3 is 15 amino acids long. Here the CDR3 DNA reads TGTGCCAGCAGTTACACCCTAGCGCCTACCTACGAGCAGTACTTC. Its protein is CASSYTLAPTYEQYF.

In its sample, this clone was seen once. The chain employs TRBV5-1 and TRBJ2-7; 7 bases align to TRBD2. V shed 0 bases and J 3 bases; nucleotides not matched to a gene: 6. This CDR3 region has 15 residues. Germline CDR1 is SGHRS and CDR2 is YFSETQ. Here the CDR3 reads CASSLGLAASYEQYF. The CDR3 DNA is TGCGCCAGCAGCTTGGGGCTAGCGGCTAGCTACGAGCAGTACTTC.

CDR3 in amino acids: CASSEGNGVGELFF. CDR3 in DNA: TGTGCCAGCAGTGAAGGGAATGGAGTCGGGGAGCTGTTTTTT. V is TRBV2 and J is TRBJ2-2; D unclear. CDR3 length equals 14 residues. V lost 1 base and J lost 7, with 10 bases in between. The germline CDR1 and CDR2 sequences are SNHLY and FYNNEI.

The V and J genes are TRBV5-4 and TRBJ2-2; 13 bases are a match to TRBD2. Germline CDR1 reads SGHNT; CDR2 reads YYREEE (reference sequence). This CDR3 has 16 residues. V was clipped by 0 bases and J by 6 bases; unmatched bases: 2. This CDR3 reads CASSLGLAGGPGELFF. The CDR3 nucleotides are TGTGCCAGCAGCTTGGGACTAGCGGGAGGACCCGGGGAGCTGTTTTTT. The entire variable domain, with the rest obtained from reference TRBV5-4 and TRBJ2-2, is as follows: ETGVTQSPTHLIKTRGQQVTLRCSSQSGHNTVSWYQQALGQGPQFIFQYYREEENGRGNFPPRFSGLQFPNYSSELNVNALELDDSALYLCASSLGLAGGPGELFFGEGSRLTVL.